The 3 T cell receptor beta chains given below trace back to one sample, sequenced in a study of regulatory T cells in long-lasting Graves disease. TCR beta libraries were built with iRepertoire HTBI primers and Arm-PCR of CDR3 regions. TCRdb reanalysed the multiplex PCR reads using MiXCR and keeps one entry per CDR3 protein. The sample yields 400,000 to 450,000 distinct CDR3 sequences, 16% seen once. Time point defined: newly diagnosed GD, antithyroid drugs for less than 3 months. Following extraction of RNA from PBMCs, that RNA was used to make the TCR library. These same data were also listed under a study on T cells in Graves' hyperthyroidism and ophthalmopathy.

The sample was peripheral blood mononuclear cells (PBMCs), taken at new diagnosis, from a patient treated with antithyroid drugs. The receptor source for this set is a woman in her twenties or thirties with Graves disease.

The DNA of the CDR3 is TGTGCCAGTAATCTCAGGGGAACAGATACGCAGTATTTT. As protein: CASNLRGTDTQYF. The gene calls are TRBV19 and TRBJ2-3, with TRBD1 as a possible D gene (6 bases). The V end lost 7 bases, the J end lost 3 bases, and 11 bases lay between the germline ends. Looked up from germline, CDR1 is LNHDA and CDR2 is SQIVND (reference sequence). The CDR3 is 13 amino acids. Using reference TRBV19 and TRBJ2-3 for the parts outside the CDR3, the full variable domain is DGGITQSPKYLFRKEGQNVTLSCEQNLNHDAMYWYRQDPGQGLRLIYYSQIVNDFQKGDIAEGYSVSREKKESFPLTVTSAQKNPTAFYLCASNLRGTDTQYFGPGTRLTVL.

In its sample, this clonotype was seen a few times. This chain connects TRBV6-1 to TRBJ2-7; D ambiguous. Looked up from germline, CDR1 is MNHNS and CDR2 is SASEGT. Deletions cut 6 bases from V and 1 base from J, with 16 bases between. CDR3 size: 15 residues. The CDR3 region is CASRISRMLSYEQYF. DNA of the CDR3: TGTGCCAGCAGGATCTCCCGAATGCTTTCCTACGAGCAGTACTTC.

The rearrangement joins TRBV7-6 to TRBJ1-6; D unresolved. Deletions cut 5 bases from V and 0 bases from J, with 14 bases between. The germline gives CDR1 SGHVS, CDR2 FNYEAQ. This CDR3 is built from 17 residues. Written as DNA, the CDR3 is TGTGCCAGCAGCCCCGGGCCCGGGTCCTCCTATAATTCACCCCTCCACTTT. It specifies CASSPGPGSSYNSPLHF.